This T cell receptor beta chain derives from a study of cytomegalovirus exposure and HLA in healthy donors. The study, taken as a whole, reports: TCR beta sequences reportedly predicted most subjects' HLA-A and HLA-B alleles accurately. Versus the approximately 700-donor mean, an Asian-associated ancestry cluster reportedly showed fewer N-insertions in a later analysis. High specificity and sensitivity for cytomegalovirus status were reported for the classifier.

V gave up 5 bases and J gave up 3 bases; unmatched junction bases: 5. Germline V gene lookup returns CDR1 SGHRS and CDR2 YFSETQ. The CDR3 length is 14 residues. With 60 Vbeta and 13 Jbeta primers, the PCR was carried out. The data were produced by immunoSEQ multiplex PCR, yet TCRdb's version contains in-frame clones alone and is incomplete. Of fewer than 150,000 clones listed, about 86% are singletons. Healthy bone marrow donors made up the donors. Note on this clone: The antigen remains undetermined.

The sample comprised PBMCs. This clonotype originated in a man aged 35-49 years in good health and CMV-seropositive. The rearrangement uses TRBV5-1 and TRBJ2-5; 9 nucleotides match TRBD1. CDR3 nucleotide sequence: TGCGCCAGCAGGGGGGACAGGGCTAAAGAGACCCAGTACTTC. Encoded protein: CASRGDRAKETQYF.